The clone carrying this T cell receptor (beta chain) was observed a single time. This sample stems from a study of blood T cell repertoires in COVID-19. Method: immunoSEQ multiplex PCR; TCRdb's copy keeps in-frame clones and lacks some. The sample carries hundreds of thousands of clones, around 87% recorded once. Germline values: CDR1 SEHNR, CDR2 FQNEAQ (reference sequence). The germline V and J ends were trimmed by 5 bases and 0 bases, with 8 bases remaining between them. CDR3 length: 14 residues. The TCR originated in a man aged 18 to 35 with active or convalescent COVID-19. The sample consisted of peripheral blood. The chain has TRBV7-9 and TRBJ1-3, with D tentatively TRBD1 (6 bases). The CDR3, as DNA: TGTGCCAGCAGCCAGACAGGCTCTGGAAACACCATATATTTT. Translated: CASSQTGSGNTIYF. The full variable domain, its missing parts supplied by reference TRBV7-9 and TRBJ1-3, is DTGVSQNPRHKITKRGQNVTFRCDPISEHNRLYWYRQTLGQGPEFLTYFQNEAQLEKSRLLSDRFSAERPKGSFSTLEIQRTEQGDSAMYLCASSQTGSGNTIYFGEGSWLTVV.